Shown below are 23 T cell receptor beta chains from a single sample sequenced in a study of cytomegalovirus exposure and HLA in healthy donors. In the PCR, 60 Vbeta and 13 Jbeta primers were used. Sequencing used immunoSEQ multiplex PCR; TCRdb keeps in-frame clones, though not all of them. Here the sample spans 170,000 or so clones, 75% to 85% being singletons. The sample consisted of PBMCs. The receptors shown here come from a man aged 45-65 years in good health and CMV-seropositive.

V gene TRBV28 combines with J gene TRBJ2-3; TRBD1 matches 7 bases. The germline V gene encodes CDR1 MDHEN and CDR2 SYDVKM. The trim removed 4 bases at V and 0 bases at J, leaving 7 bases unmatched. There are 16 residues in the CDR3. In nucleotides, the CDR3 is TGTGCCAGCAGTTCGGGACAGACAAGTAGCACAGATACGCAGTATTTT. Amino acid sequence: CASSSGQTSSTDTQYF.

The genes are TRBV7-6 and TRBJ2-1, with 7 bases that match TRBD2. The CDR3 length is 15 residues. The trim removed 3 bases at V and 5 bases at J, leaving 7 bases unmatched. From germline, CDR1 is SGHVS and CDR2 FNYEAQ. The CDR3 nucleotides are TGTGCCAGCAGCTTGGGGGGAGGGCTCCACAATGAGCAGTTCTTC. Translated: CASSLGGGLHNEQFF.

V is TRBV4-2 and J is TRBJ2-1; the match to TRBD2 covers 10 bases. The CDR3 has 17 residues. Germline CDR1 is LGHNA and CDR2 is YNFKEQ. V was pared by 1 base and J by 6 bases, with 9 bases of the junction left unmatched. The CDR3 region is CASSQGRPSGSRNEQFF. CDR3 coding DNA: TGTGCCAGCAGCCAAGGTCGGCCTAGCGGGAGTCGCAATGAGCAGTTCTTC.

This chain connects TRBV6-1 to TRBJ2-1, with 8 positions matching TRBD2. Germline values: CDR1 MNHNS, CDR2 SASEGT. The CDR3 is 14 residues long. V shed 9 bases, J shed 0 bases, and the junction held 4 bases outside the gene matches. CDR3 protein: CASVAGGSYNEQFF. CDR3 nucleotides: TGTGCCAGTGTCGCGGGGGGCTCCTACAATGAGCAGTTCTTC.

The V and J genes are TRBV11-3 and TRBJ2-1; perhaps TRBD2 as D (5 bases). The CDR3 has 12 residues. The ends were cut back, 8 bases at V and 6 bases at J, with 11 bases in the middle. The germline V gene encodes CDR1 SGHNT and CDR2 YENEEA. DNA for the CDR3: TGTGCCAGCCGAGGAGGCCTCAATGAGCAGTTCTTC. Its protein product is CASRGGLNEQFF.

The CDR3 bases are TGTGCCAGCAGCTTGAGGGCCGCAAGGGACACTGAAGCTTTCTTT. It codes for CASSLRAARDTEAFF. This chain joins TRBV7-6 and TRBJ1-1; D gene unclear. Trimming took off 3 bases at V and 3 bases at J, with 14 bases between the two ends. Per the germline V gene, CDR1 is SGHVS and CDR2 is FNYEAQ. This CDR3 contains 15 residues.

V is TRBV28 and J is TRBJ1-5; 8 nucleotides line up with TRBD1. There are 15 residues in the CDR3. The ends lost 6 bases at V and 1 base at J; junction bases unmatched: 5. The germline V gene has CDR1 MDHEN and CDR2 SYDVKM. The CDR3 is CASRNRGASNQPQHF. The CDR3 DNA is TGTGCCAGCAGAAACAGGGGGGCCAGCAATCAGCCCCAGCATTTT.

The V call is TRBV7-9, the J call TRBJ2-1, with a tentative D call TRBD1 (6 bases). The CDR3 consists of 13 residues. The germline V and J ends were trimmed by 4 bases and 3 bases, with 7 bases remaining between them. Germline-derived CDR1 and CDR2 are SEHNR and FQNEAQ (reference sequence). The CDR3, as DNA: TGTGCCAGCAGCTACAGGGTCTACAATGAGCAGTTCTTC. Its translation: CASSYRVYNEQFF.

The chain carries TRBV7-9 and TRBJ2-3; 8 bases agree with TRBD2. V shed 7 bases, J shed 2 bases, and the junction held 5 bases outside the gene matches. The germline gives CDR1 SEHNR, CDR2 FQNEAQ (reference sequence). The CDR3 sequence is 14 residues long. Written as DNA, the CDR3 is TGTGCCAGCACCGGGAGGGCGGACACAGATACGCAGTATTTT. It encodes CASTGRADTDTQYF.

This clone was counted between two and nine times. The chain joins TRBV28 to TRBJ1-2, with TRBD1 as a possible D gene (5 bases). The CDR3 runs to 15 residues. The V and J ends lost 5 bases and 3 bases respectively, with 16 bases between them. CDR1 is MDHEN, CDR2 SYDVKM, per germline. CDR3 coding DNA: TGTGCCAGCAGTCCCCGGGGCGGGACTTACTATGGCTACACCTTC. Translation: CASSPRGGTYYGYTF.

A few counts support this clone. The chain carries TRBV5-4 and TRBJ1-4, with D perhaps TRBD1 (6 bases). Germline CDR1 SGHNT, CDR2 YYREEE (reference sequence). This CDR3 comprises 14 residues. The ends were cut back, 4 bases at V and 8 bases at J, with 15 bases in the middle. In DNA, the CDR3 is TGTGCCAGCAGCCTTAGACAGGCGAACGAAAAACTGTTTTTT. Protein: CASSLRQANEKLFF.

In this sample, this clone turned up a few times. The chain combines TRBV2 with TRBJ2-1; TRBD2 agrees at 14 bases. Looked up from germline, CDR1 is SNHLY and CDR2 is FYNNEI. The ends lost 11 bases at V and 8 bases at J; junction bases unmatched: 5. This CDR3 is 13 amino acids long. CDR3 region: CAVGTSGSYEQFF. In DNA form, the CDR3 reads TGTGCCGTAGGGACTAGCGGGAGCTATGAGCAGTTCTTC.

This sequence joins TRBV14 and TRBJ2-1; maybe TRBD1 (6 bases). CDR3 length: 13 amino acids. Germline assignment: CDR1 SGHDN and CDR2 FVKESK. Trimming took 6 bases from V and 2 from J, leaving 8 bases between them. The CDR3, as DNA: TGTGCCAGCAGACAGGGCCCCTACAATGAGCAGTTCTTC. It yields the protein CASRQGPYNEQFF. Based on the CDR3 plus reference TRBV14 and TRBJ2-1, the full variable domain is EAGVTQFPSHSVIEKGQTVTLRCDPISGHDNLYWYRRVMGKEIKFLLHFVKESKQDESGMPNNRFLAERTGGTYSTLKVQPAELEDSGVYFCASRQGPYNEQFFGPGTRLTVL.

This sequence joins TRBV10-2 and TRBJ2-2; TRBD1 might be the D (6 bases). V was trimmed by 0 bases and J by 6 bases, leaving 8 bases between them. This CDR3 has 14 amino acids. Germline V gene sequence: CDR1 WSHSY, CDR2 SAAADI. The CDR3, as DNA: TGCGCCAGCAGTGAGTCACCAGGGGCCGGGGAGCTGTTTTTT. It encodes CASSESPGAGELFF.

V and J are TRBV5-1 and TRBJ1-2; the match to TRBD1 covers 10 bases. The trim removed 4 bases at V and 10 bases at J, leaving 10 bases unmatched. CDR3 size: 14 residues. Germline V lookup: CDR1 SGHRS, CDR2 YFSETQ. CDR3 sequence (DNA): TGCGCCAGCAGCACCGGGACAGGGGTAGATGTCTACACCTTC. It specifies CASSTGTGVDVYTF.

This chain joins TRBV29-1 and TRBJ2-3; D not resolved. Germline CDR1 and CDR2: SQVTM and ANQGSEA. The CDR3 totals 11 residues. Trimming shortened V by 5 bases and J by 2 bases, and 5 bases separated the two germline ends. CDR3 protein: CSVQVTDTQYF. Written as DNA, the CDR3 is TGCAGCGTTCAGGTCACAGATACGCAGTATTTT.

This sequence joins TRBV5-8 and TRBJ2-7; 8 bases line up with TRBD1. The CDR3 covers 15 residues. Germline loops: CDR1 SGHTS, CDR2 YDEGEE. With 4 bases clipped from V and 3 bases from J, the junction kept 9 bases outside the gene matches. CDR3 residues: CASSPRGRPFYEQYF. In DNA, the CDR3 is TGTGCCAGCAGCCCCAGGGGGCGTCCATTCTACGAGCAGTACTTC.

Here the CDR3 DNA reads TGTGCCAGCAGCCCAGGGACTAGCGGGGGAGTGACAGATACGCAGTATTTT. It codes for CASSPGTSGGVTDTQYF. This rearrangement joins TRBV9 to TRBJ2-3; 14 bases are a match to TRBD2. The CDR3 is 17 residues long. The V segment lost 4 bases and the J segment 3 bases; nucleotides outside the gene matches: 7. Per germline, CDR1 SGDLS and CDR2 YYNGEE.

This clone turned up a few times. The chain couples TRBV5-1 to TRBJ1-4; no clear D gene. V lost 1 base to trimming and J lost 1 base, with 2 bases between them. This CDR3 has 13 amino acids. CDR1 and CDR2 from the germline V gene are SGHRS and YFSETQ. CDR3 in DNA: TGCGCCAGCAGCTTGCAAACTAATGAAAAACTGTTTTTT. Protein: CASSLQTNEKLFF.

The chain uses TRBV7-9 and TRBJ1-1, with a tentative D call TRBD1 (6 bases). The V end lost 1 base, the J end lost 1 base, and 10 bases lay between the germline ends. The CDR3 is 15 amino acids. Germline lookup yields CDR1 SEHNR and CDR2 FQNEAQ (reference sequence). DNA for the CDR3: TGTGCCAGCAGCTTAGTGGGGGCCTCGAACACTGAAGCTTTCTTT. This encodes CASSLVGASNTEAFF.

The rearrangement joins TRBV7-2 to TRBJ2-7; D gene uncertain. The length of the CDR3 is 15 residues. The ends were cut back, 0 bases at V and 3 bases at J, with 12 bases in the middle. CDR1 SGHTA and CDR2 FQGNSA come from the germline V gene. This CDR3 reads CASSLAGDPFYEQYF. CDR3 sequence (DNA): TGTGCCAGCAGCTTAGCGGGCGATCCATTCTACGAGCAGTACTTC.

This sequence joins TRBV15 and TRBJ2-1, with TRBD2 matching over 8 bases. The CDR3 length is 16 residues. Per the germline V gene, CDR1 is LNHNV and CDR2 is YYDKDF (reference sequence). Trimming cost V 8 bases and J 0 bases; bases outside gene matches: 9. In DNA form, the CDR3 reads TGTGCCACCTCTTTACTAGCGGTGAGCTCCTACAATGAGCAGTTCTTC. This translates into CATSLLAVSSYNEQFF. Based on the CDR3 plus reference TRBV15 and TRBJ2-1, the full variable domain is DAMVIQNPRYQVTQFGKPVTLSCSQTLNHNVMYWYQQKSSQAPKLLFHYYDKDFNNEADTPDNFQSRRPNTSFCFLDIRSPGLGDTAMYLCATSLLAVSSYNEQFFGPGTRLTVL.

The J gene is TRBJ1-1, the V gene TRBV19; D gene ambiguous. Germline lookup yields CDR1 LNHDA and CDR2 SQIVND (reference sequence). Trimming took off 8 bases at V and 3 bases at J, with 19 bases between the two ends. The CDR3 has 15 amino acids. The CDR3 loop is CASLDGRAGYTEAFF. The CDR3, as DNA: TGTGCCAGTCTGGACGGACGGGCGGGATACACTGAAGCTTTCTTT.